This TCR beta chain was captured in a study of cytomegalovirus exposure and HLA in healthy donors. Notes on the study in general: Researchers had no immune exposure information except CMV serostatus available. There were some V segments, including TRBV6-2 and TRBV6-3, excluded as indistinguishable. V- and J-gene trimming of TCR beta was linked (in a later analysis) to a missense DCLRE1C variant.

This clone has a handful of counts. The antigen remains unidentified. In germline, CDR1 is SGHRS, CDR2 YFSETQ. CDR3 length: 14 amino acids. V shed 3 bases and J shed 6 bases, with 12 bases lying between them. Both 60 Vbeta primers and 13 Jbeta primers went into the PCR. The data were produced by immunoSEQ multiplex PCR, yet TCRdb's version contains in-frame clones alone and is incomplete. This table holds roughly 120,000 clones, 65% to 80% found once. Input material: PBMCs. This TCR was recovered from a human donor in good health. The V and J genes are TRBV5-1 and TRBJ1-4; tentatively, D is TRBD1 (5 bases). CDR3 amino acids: CASSYSGGDEKLFF. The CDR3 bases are TGCGCCAGCAGCTACTCCGGAGGGGATGAAAAACTGTTTTTT.